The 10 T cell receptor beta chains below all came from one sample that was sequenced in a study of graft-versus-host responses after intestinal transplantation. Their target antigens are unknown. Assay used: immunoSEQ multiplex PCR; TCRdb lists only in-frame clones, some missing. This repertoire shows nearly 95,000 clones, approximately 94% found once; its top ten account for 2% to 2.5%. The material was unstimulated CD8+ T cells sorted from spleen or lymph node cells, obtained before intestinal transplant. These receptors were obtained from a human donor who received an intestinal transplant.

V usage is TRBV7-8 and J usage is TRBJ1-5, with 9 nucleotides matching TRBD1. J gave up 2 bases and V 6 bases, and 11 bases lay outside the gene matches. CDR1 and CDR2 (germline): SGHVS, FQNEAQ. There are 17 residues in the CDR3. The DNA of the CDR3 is TGTGCCAGCAGTTGGGACAGGGTCGATAGTGGCAATCAGCCCCAGCATTTT. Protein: CASSWDRVDSGNQPQHF.

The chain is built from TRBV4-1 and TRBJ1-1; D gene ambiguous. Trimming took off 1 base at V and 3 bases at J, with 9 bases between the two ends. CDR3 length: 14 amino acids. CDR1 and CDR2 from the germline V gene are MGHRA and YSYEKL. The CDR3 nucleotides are TGCGCCAGCAGCCAAGTGTCCTTATACACTGAAGCTTTCTTT. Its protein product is CASSQVSLYTEAFF.

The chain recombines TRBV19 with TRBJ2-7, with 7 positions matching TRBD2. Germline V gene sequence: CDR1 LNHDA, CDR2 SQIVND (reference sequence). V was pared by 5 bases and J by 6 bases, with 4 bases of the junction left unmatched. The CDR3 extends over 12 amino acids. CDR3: CASSYGLGEQYF. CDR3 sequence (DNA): TGTGCCAGTAGTTATGGACTAGGCGAGCAGTACTTC. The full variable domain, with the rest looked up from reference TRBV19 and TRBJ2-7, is DGGITQSPKYLFRKEGQNVTLSCEQNLNHDAMYWYRQDPGQGLRLIYYSQIVNDFQKGDIAEGYSVSREKKESFPLTVTSAQKNPTAFYLCASSYGLGEQYFGPGTRLTVT.

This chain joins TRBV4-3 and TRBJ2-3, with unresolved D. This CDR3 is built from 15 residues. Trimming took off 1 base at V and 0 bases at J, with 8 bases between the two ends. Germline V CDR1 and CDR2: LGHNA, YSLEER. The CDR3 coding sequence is TGCGCCAGCAGCCAAGGTCTGGGCAGCACAGATACGCAGTATTTT. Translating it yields CASSQGLGSTDTQYF.

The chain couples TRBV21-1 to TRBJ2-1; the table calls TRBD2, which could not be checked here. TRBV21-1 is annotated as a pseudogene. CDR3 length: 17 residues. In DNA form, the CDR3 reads TGTGCCAGCAGCACCAATACCGGGACTAGCTGTTACCATGAGCAGTTCTTC. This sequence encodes CASSTNTGTSCYHEQFF.

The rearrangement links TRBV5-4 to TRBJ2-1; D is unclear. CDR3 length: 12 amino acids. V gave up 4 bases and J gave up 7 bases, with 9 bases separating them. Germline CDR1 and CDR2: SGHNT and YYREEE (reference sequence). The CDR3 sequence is CASSIGNNEQFF. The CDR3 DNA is TGTGCCAGCAGCATTGGCAATAATGAGCAGTTCTTC.

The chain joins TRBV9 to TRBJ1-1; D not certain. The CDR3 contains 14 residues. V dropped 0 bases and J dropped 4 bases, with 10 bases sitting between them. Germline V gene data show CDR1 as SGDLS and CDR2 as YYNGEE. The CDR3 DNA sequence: TGTGCCAGCAGCGTAGGAGTGGGCTCCACTGAAGCTTTCTTT. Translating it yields CASSVGVGSTEAFF.

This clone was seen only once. The CDR3, as DNA: TGCGCCAGCAGCACGGACAGGTCCCCTGGCGAGCAGTACTTC. This encodes CASSTDRSPGEQYF. V and J are TRBV5-1 and TRBJ2-7; 7 bases are shared with TRBD1. Germline assignment: CDR1 SGHRS and CDR2 YFSETQ. J was trimmed by 6 bases and V by 4 bases; bases with no gene match: 10. The length of the CDR3 is 14 residues.

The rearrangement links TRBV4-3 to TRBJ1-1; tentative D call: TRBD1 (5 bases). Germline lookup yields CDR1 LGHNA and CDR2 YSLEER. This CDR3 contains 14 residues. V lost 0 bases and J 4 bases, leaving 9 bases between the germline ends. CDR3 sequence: CASSQEGEGTEAFF. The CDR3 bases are TGCGCCAGCAGCCAAGAGGGGGAGGGCACTGAAGCTTTCTTT.

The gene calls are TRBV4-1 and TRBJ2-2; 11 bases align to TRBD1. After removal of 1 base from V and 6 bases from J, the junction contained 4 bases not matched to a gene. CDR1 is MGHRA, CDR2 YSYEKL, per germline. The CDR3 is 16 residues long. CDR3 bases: TGCGCCAGCAGCCAAGTTGTGGGACAGGGGGCCGGGGAGCTGTTTTTT. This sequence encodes CASSQVVGQGAGELFF.